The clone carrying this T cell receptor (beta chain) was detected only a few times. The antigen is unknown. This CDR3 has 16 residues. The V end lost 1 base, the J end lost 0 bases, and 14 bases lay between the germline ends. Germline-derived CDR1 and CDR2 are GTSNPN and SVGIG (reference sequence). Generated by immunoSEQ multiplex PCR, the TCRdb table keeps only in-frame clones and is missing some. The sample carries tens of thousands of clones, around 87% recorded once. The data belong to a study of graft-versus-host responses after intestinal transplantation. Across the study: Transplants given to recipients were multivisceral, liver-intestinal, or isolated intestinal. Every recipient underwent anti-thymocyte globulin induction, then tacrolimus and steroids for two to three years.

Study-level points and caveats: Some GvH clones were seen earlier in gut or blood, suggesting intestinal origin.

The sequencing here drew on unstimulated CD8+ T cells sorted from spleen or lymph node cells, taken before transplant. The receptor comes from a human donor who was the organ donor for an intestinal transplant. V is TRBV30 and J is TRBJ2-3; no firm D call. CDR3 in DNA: TGTGCCTGGAGTGATCTCTTAACCCAGAGCACAGATACGCAGTATTTT. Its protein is CAWSDLLTQSTDTQYF.